This entry concerns a single T cell receptor beta chain. The sample is drawn from a study of OX40 agonist ivuxolimab in advanced cancers. Study context: Earlier treatment with anti-PD-1, anti-PD-L1 or anti-CTLA-4 was permitted, and less than 50% had received some. Among those treated, three patients had partial responses, one with hepatocellular carcinoma and two with cutaneous melanoma.

TCRdb's table, derived via immunoSEQ multiplex PCR, lists solely in-frame clones and lacks some. The sample contains over 70,000 clones, around nine tenths of which appear only once. The receptor comes from an adult with an advanced solid tumor such as melanoma, head and neck, liver or kidney cancer. The specimen comprised CD4+ or CD8+ T cells sorted from blood, sampled in a trial of the OX40 agonist ivuxolimab.

The CDR3 sequence: CASTPGGGTSSYEQYF. Here the CDR3 DNA reads TGTGCCAGCACCCCGGGAGGAGGGACCTCATCCTACGAGCAGTACTTC. This chain uses TRBV5-6 with TRBJ2-7; 7 bases are a match to TRBD2. The CDR3 contains 16 residues. The V and J ends lost 6 bases and 1 base, in that order; junction bases with no gene match: 13. CDR1 is SGHDT and CDR2 is YYEEEE in the germline V gene.